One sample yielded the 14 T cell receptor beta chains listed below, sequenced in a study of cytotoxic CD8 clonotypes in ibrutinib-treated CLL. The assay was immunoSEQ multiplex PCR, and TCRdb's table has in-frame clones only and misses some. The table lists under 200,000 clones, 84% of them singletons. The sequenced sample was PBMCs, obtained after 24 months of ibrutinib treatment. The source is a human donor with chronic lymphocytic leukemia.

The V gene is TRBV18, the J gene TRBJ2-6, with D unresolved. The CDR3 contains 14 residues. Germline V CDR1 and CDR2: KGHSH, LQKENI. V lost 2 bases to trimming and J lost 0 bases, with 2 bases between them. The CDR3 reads CASSPGSGANVLTF. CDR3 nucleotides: TGTGCCAGCTCACCAGGCTCTGGGGCCAACGTCCTGACTTTC.

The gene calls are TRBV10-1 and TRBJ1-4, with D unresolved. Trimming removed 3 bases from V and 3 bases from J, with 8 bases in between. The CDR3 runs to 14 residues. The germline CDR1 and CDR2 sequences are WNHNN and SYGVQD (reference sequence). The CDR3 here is CASSESRANEKLFF. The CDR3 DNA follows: TGCGCCAGCAGTGAATCGAGGGCTAATGAAAAACTGTTTTTT.

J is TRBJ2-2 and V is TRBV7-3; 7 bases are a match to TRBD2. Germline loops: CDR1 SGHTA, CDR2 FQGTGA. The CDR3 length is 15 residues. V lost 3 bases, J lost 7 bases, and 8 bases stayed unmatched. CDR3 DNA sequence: TGTGCCAGCAGCTTGAGCGGGAAAGCGGGCGGGGAGCTGTTTTTT. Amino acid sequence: CASSLSGKAGGELFF.

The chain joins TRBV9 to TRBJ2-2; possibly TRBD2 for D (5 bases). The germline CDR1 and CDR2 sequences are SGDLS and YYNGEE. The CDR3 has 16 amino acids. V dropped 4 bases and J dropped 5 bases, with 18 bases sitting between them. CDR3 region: CASSPTPTPGTGELFF. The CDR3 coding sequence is TGTGCCAGCAGCCCCACCCCCACTCCGGGAACCGGGGAGCTGTTTTTT.

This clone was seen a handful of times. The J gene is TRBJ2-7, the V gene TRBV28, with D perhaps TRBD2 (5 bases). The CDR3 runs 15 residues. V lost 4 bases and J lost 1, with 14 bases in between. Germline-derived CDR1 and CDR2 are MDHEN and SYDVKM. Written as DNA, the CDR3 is TGTGCCAGCAGTTCGGGGTCCGGCCAGTCCTACGAGCAGTACTTC. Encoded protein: CASSSGSGQSYEQYF.

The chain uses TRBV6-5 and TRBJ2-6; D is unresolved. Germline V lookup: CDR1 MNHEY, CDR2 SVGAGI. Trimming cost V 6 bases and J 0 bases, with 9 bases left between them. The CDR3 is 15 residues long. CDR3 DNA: TGTGCCAGCAGGGACGGTAGCTCTGGGGCCAACGTCCTGACTTTC. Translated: CASRDGSSGANVLTF.

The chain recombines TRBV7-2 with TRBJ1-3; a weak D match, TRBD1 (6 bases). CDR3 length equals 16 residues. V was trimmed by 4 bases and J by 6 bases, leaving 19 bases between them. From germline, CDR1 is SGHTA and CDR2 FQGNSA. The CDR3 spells CASSSMPPGQPNTIYF. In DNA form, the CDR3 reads TGTGCCAGCAGCTCCATGCCCCCCGGACAGCCAAACACCATATATTTT.

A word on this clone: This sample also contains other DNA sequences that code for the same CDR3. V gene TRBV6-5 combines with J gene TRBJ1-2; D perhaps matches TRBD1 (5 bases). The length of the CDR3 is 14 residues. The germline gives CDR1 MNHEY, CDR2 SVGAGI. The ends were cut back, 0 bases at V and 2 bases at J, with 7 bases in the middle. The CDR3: CASSYSWGNYGYTF. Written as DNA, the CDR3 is TGTGCCAGCAGTTACTCATGGGGGAACTATGGCTACACCTTC.

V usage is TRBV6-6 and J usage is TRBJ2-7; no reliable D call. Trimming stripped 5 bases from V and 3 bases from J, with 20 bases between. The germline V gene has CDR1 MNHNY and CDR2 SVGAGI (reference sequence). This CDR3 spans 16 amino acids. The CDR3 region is CASSGRLLQSGYEQYF. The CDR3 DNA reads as TGTGCCAGCAGTGGTAGACTCCTTCAGTCGGGCTACGAGCAGTACTTC.

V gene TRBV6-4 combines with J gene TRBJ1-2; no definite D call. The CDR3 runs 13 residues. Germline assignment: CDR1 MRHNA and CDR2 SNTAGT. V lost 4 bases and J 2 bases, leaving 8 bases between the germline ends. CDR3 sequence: CASSAGLNYGYTF. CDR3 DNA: TGTGCCAGCAGTGCCGGCCTGAACTATGGCTACACCTTC.

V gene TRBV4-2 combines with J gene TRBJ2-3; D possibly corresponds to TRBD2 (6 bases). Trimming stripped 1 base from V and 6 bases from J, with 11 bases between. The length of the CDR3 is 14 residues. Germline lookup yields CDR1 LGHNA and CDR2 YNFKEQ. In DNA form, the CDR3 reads TGTGCCAGCAGCCAAGGACACCTAGCGGATACGCAGTATTTT. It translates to CASSQGHLADTQYF.

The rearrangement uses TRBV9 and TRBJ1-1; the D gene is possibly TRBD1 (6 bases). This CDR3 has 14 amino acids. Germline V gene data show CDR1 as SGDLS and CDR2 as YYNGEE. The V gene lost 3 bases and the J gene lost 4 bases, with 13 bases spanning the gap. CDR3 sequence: CASSALVGGTEAFF. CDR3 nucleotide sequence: TGTGCCAGCAGCGCCCTCGTAGGGGGCACTGAAGCTTTCTTT.

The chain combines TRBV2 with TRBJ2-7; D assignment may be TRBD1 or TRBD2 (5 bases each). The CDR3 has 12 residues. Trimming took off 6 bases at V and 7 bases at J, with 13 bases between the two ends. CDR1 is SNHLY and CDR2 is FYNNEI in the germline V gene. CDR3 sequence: CASSTGSGEQYF. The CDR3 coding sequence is TGTGCCAGCAGCACAGGATCGGGAGAGCAGTACTTC.

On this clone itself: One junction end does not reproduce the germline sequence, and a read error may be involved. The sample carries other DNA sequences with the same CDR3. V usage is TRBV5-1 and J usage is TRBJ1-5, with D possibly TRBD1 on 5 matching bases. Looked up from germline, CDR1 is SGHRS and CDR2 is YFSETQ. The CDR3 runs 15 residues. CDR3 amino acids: CASSLVGDSNQPQHF. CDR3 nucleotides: TGCGCCAGCAGTTTGGTTGGGGACAGCAATCAGCCCCAGCATTTT.